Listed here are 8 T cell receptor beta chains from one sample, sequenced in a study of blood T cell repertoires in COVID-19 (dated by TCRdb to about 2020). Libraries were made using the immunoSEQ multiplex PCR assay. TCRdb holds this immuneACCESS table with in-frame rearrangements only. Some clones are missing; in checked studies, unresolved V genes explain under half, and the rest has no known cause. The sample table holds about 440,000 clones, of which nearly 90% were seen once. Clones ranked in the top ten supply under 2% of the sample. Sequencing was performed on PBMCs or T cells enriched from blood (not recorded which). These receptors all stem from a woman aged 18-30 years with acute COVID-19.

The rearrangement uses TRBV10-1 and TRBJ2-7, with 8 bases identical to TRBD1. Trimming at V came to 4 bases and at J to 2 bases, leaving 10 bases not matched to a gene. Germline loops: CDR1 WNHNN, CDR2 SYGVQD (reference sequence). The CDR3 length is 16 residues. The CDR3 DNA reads TGCGCCAGCAGTGCTGGACAGGGAAAAGGGCCCTACGAGCAGTACTTC. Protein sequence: CASSAGQGKGPYEQYF.

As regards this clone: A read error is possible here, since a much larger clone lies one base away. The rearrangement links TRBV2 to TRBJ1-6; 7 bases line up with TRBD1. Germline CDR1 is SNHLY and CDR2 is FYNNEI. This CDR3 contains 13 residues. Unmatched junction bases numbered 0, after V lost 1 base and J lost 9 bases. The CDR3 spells CASSEDRGSPLHF. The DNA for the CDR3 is TGTGCCAGCAGTGAAGACAGGGGTTCACCCCTCCACTTT. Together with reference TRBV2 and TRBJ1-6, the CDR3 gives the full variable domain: EPEVTQTPSHQVTQMGQEVILRCVPISNHLYFYWYRQILGQKVEFLVSFYNNEISEKSEIFDDQFSVERPDGSNFTLKIRSTKLEDSAMYFCASSEDRGSPLHFGNGTRLTVT.

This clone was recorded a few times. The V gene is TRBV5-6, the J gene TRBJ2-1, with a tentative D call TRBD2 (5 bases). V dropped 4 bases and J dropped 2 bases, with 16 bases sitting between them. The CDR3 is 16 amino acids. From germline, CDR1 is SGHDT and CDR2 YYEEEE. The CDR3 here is CASSSGLGGPYNEQFF. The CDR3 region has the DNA TGTGCCAGCAGCAGCGGACTCGGCGGGCCCTACAATGAGCAGTTCTTC.

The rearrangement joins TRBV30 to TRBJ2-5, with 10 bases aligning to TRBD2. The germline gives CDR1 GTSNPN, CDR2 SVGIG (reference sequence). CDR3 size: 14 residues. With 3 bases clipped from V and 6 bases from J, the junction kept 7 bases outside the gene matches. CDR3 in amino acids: CAWSEGLASKTQYF. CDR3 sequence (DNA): TGTGCCTGGAGCGAGGGACTAGCGAGCAAGACCCAGTACTTC. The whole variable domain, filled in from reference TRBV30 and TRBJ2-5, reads SQTIHQWPATLVQPVGSPLSLECTVEGTSNPNLYWYRQAAGRGLQLLFYSVGIGQISSEVPQNLSASRPQDRQFILSSKKLLLSDSGFYLCAWSEGLASKTQYFGPGTRLLVL.

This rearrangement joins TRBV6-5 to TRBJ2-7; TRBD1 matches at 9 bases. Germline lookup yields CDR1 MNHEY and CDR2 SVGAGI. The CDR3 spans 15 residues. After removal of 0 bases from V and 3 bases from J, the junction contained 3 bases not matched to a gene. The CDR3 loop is CASSYSQDRGYEQYF. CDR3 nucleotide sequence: TGTGCCAGCAGTTACTCTCAGGACAGGGGCTACGAGCAGTACTTC.

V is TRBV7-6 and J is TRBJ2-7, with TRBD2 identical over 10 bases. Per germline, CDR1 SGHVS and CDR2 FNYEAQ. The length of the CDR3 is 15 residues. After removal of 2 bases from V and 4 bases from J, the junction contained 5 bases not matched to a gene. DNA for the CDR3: TGTGCCAGCAGCTTACTAGCGGGGGCGGGGTACGAGCAGTACTTC. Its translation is CASSLLAGAGYEQYF.

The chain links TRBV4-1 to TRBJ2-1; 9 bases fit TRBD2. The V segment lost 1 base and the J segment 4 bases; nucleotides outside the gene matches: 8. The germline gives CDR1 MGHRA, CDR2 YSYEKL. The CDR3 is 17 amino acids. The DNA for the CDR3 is TGCGCCAGCAGCCAAGGGGGCGGGGGGGCCGGATACAATGAGCAGTTCTTC. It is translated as CASSQGGGGAGYNEQFF.

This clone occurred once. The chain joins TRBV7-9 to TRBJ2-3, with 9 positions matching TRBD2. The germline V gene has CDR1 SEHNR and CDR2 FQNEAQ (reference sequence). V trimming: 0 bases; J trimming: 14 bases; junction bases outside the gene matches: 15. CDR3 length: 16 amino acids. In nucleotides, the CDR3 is TGTGCCAGCAGCTTAGCGGAGGCTAGCGGGACGGGCTTTACGTATTTT. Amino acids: CASSLAEASGTGFTYF.